Shown below are 2 T cell receptor beta chains from a single sample sequenced in a study of T cell changes during pregnancy in multiple sclerosis. TCRdb's copy holds only in-frame clones and misses some; the assay was immunoSEQ multiplex PCR. Among some 47,000 clones listed, about 95% were seen once. The input for sequencing was peripheral blood, taken in the second trimester of pregnancy. The receptors originated from a female donor with multiple sclerosis, enrolled in a pregnancy study.

This rearrangement joins TRBV9 to TRBJ1-1; no reliable D call. The CDR3 spans 14 residues. V was shortened by 0 bases and J by 1 base, with 7 bases between the two germline ends. Germline V gives CDR1 SGDLS, CDR2 YYNGEE. The CDR3 sequence is CASSVELSNTEAFF. The CDR3, as DNA: TGTGCCAGCAGCGTAGAGCTATCGAACACTGAAGCTTTCTTT. Full variable domain (remainder filled in from reference TRBV9 and TRBJ1-1): DSGVTQTPKHLITATGQRVTLRCSPRSGDLSVYWYQQSLDQGLQFLIQYYNGEERAKGNILERFSAQQFPDLHSELNLSSLELGDSALYFCASSVELSNTEAFFGQGTRLTVV.

This clone turned up a few times. V usage is TRBV6-4 and J usage is TRBJ1-1; the D gene is possibly TRBD1 (5 bases). From germline, CDR1 is MRHNA and CDR2 SNTAGT. The CDR3 contains 15 residues. Trimming took 4 bases from V and 4 from J, leaving 16 bases between them. The CDR3 nucleotides are TGTGCCAGCAGTGGGTCGGCGGCAGGGTCCACTGAAGCTTTCTTT. This translates into CASSGSAAGSTEAFF.